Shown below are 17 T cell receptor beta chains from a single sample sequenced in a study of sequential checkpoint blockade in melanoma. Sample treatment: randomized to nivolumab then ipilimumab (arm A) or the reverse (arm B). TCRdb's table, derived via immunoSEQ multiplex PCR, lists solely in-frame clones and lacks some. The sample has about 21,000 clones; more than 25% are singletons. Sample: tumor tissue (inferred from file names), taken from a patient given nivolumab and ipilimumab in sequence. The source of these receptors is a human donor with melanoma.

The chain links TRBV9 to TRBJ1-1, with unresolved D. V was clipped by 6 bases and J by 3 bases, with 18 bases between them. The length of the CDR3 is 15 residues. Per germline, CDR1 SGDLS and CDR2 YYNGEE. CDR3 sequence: CASMVMAGWDTEAFF. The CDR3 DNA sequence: TGTGCCAGCATGGTGATGGCAGGCTGGGACACTGAAGCTTTCTTT.

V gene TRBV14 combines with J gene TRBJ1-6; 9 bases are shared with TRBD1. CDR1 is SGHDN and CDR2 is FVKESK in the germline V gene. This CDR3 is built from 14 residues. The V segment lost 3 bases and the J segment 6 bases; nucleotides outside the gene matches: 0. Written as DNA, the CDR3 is TGTGCCAGCAGCCAGACAGGGGGTAATTCACCCCTCCACTTT. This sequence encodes CASSQTGGNSPLHF.

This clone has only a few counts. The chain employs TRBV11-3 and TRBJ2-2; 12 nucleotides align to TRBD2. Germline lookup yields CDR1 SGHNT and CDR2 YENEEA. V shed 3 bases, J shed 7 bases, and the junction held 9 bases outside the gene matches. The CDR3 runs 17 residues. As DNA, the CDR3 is TGTGCCAGCAGCTTGACGACTAGCGGGAGTTTAGGCGGGGAGCTGTTTTTT. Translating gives CASSLTTSGSLGGELFF. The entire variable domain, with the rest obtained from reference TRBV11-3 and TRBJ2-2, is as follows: EAGVVQSPRYKIIEKKQPVAFWCNPISGHNTLYWYLQNLGQGPELLIRYENEEAVDDSQLPKDRFSAERLKGVDSTLKIQPAELGDSAVYLCASSLTTSGSLGGELFFGEGSRLTVL.

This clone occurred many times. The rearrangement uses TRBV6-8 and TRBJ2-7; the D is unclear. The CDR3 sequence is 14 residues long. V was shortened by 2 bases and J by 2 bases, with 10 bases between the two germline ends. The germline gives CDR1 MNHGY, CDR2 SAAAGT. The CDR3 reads CASSYVPITYEQYF. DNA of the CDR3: TGTGCCAGCAGTTACGTCCCAATTACCTACGAGCAGTACTTC.

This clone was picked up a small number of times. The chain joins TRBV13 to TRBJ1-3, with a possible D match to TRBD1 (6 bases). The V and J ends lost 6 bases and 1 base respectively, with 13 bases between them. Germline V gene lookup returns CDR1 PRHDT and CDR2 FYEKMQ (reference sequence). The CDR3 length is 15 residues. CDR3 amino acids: CASSGTRGSGNTIYF. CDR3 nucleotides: TGTGCCAGCAGTGGGACGAGGGGGTCTGGAAACACCATATATTTT.

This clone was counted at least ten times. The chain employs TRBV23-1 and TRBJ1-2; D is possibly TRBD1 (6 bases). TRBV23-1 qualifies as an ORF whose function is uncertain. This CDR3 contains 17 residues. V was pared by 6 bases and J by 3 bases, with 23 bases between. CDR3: CASSGDGTGNLDYGYTF. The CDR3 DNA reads TGCGCCAGCAGCGGAGATGGTACAGGGAATCTGGACTATGGCTACACCTTC.

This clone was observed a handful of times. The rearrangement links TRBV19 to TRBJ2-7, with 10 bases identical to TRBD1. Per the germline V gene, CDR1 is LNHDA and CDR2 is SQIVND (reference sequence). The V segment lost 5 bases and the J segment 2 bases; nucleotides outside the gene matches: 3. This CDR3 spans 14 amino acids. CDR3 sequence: CASSGGTGAYEQYF. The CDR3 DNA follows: TGTGCCAGTAGTGGGGGGACAGGGGCCTACGAGCAGTACTTC.

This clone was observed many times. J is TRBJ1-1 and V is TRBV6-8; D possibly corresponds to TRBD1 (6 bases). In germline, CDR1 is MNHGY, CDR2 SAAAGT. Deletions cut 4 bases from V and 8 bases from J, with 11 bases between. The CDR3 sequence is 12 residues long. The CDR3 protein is CASSSAGTEAFF. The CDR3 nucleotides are TGTGCCAGCAGTTCAGCCGGGACAGAAGCTTTCTTT.

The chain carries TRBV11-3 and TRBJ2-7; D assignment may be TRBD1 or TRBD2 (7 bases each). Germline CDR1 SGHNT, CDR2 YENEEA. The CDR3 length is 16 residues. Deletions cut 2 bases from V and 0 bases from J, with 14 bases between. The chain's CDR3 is CASSLWGGQSSYEQYF. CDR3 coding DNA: TGTGCCAGCAGCTTATGGGGGGGACAGAGCTCCTACGAGCAGTACTTC.

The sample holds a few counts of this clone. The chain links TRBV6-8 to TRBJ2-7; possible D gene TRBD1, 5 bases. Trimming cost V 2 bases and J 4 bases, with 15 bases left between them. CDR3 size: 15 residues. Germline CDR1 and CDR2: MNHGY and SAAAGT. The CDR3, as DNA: TGTGCCAGCAGTTACGATATAGGGGCAAGTTACGAGCAGTACTTC. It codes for CASSYDIGASYEQYF.

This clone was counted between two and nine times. The CDR3: CASSLEGATNEKLFF. In DNA form, the CDR3 reads TGTGCCAGCAGCTTAGAGGGGGCAACTAATGAAAAACTGTTTTTT. V usage is TRBV11-3 and J usage is TRBJ1-4, with D possibly TRBD1 on 5 matching bases. CDR3 length: 15 residues. V was cut by 0 bases and J by 0 bases, with 5 bases left in between. Germline CDR1 SGHNT, CDR2 YENEEA.

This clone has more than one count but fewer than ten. This CDR3 is CASRENVLGQLYGYTF. In DNA form, the CDR3 reads TGTGCCAGCAGGGAGAACGTACTGGGGCAACTTTATGGCTACACCTTC. The V call is TRBV28, the J call TRBJ1-2; TRBD1 is a possible D gene (5 bases). Germline CDR1 and CDR2: MDHEN and SYDVKM. The CDR3 length is 16 residues. V was cut by 6 bases and J by 5 bases, with 22 bases left in between.

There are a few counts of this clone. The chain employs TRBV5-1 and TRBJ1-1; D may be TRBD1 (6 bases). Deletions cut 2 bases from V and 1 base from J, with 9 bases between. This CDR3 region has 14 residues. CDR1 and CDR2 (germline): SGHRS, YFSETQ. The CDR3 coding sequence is TGCGCCAGCAGCTTACAGGGAAGGAACACTGAAGCTTTCTTT. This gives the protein CASSLQGRNTEAFF.

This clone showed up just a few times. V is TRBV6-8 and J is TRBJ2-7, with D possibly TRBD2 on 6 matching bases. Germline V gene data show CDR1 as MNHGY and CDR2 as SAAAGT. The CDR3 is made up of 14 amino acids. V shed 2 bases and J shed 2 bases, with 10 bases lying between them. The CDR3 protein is CASSYRERTYEQYF. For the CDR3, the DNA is TGTGCCAGCAGTTACCGGGAGAGGACCTACGAGCAGTACTTC.

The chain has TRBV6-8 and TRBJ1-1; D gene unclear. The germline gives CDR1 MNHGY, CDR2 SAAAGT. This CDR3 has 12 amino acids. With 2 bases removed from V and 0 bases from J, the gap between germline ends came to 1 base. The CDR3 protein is CASSYMNTEAFF. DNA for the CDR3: TGTGCCAGCAGTTACATGAACACTGAAGCTTTCTTT.

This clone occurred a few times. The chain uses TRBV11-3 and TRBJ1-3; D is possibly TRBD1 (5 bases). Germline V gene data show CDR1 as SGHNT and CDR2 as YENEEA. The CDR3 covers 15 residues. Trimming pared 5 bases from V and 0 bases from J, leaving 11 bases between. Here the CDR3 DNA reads TGTGCCAGCAGCCCAGACAGAGTCTCTGGAAACACCATATATTTT. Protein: CASSPDRVSGNTIYF.

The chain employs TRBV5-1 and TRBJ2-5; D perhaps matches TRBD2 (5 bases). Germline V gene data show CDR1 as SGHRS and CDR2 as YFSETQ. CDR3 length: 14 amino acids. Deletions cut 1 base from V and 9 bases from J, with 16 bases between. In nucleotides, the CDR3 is TGCGCCAGCAGCTTGAACCTGACGCAGAGGGCCCAGTACTTC. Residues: CASSLNLTQRAQYF.